The clone carrying this T cell receptor beta chain came up a few times. Its specificity is not known. This record comes from a study of cytomegalovirus exposure and HLA in healthy donors. Whole-study findings and limits: Earlier findings revealed that most TCR beta V segments proved productive either about 90% or about 30% of the time.

The PCR ran on 60 Vbeta and 13 Jbeta primers. Produced via immunoSEQ multiplex PCR; TCRdb's table is partial and in-frame only. Among about 86,000 clones, about 76% were seen once, and the ten largest hold about 14%. Sequenced: PBMCs. The receptor comes from a woman aged 40 to 50 in good health and CMV-seropositive.

The DNA of the CDR3 is TGCAGCGTCCAGGACAGTAGCAATCAGCCCCAGCATTTT. Protein: CSVQDSSNQPQHF. The rearrangement links TRBV29-1 to TRBJ1-5; TRBD1 might be the D (6 bases). Between the trimmed V and J ends, which lost 6 bases and 0 bases, there was a span of 9 bases. The CDR3 has 13 amino acids. Looked up from germline, CDR1 is SQVTM and CDR2 is ANQGSEA.